The rows below give T cell receptor beta chains drawn from one sample of a study of T cell clonotyping in hematopoietic cell transplantation. Clones were read by immunoSEQ multiplex PCR, and TCRdb kept only the in-frame ones, dropping some. The table shows tens of thousands of clones, with 90% to 97% occurring only once. The starting material was peripheral blood mononuclear cells, obtained before stem cell transplant. The receptors come from a woman aged 50 to 65 with acute myeloid leukemia. Some clones in this sample may be carry-over from other donors' samples. CDR3s include the opening cysteine and the closing phenylalanine or tryptophan. A D gene is named only where the DNA matches it firmly. The listing skips clone size in some rows; elsewhere it reads once, few, many or a size class.

TRBJ2-7	.	TRBD1	TRBV4-2	CASSRSGQGDEQYF	TGTGCCAGCAGCCGATCAGGACAGGGCGACGAGCAGTACTTC
TRBJ1-1	.	.	TRBV10-3	CAIRQSVDTEAFF	TGTGCCATCAGACAGTCGGTGGACACTGAAGCTTTCTTT
TRBJ1-2	few	.	TRBV11-2	CASSLSTGTYGYTF	TGTGCCAGCAGCTTATCAACAGGGACCTATGGCTACACCTTC
TRBJ1-1	.	.	TRBV30	CACRTNTEAFF	TGTGCCTGCAGGACAAACACTGAAGCTTTCTTT
TRBJ2-7	few	.	TRBV6-6	CASRRRESYEQYF	TGTGCCAGCAGGCGACGCGAATCCTACGAGCAGTACTTC
TRBJ1-3	once	.	TRBV19	CATRDLFSGNTIYF	TGTGCCACCCGGGACCTTTTCTCTGGAAACACCATATATTTT
TRBJ2-1	.	.	TRBV6-6	CASSRPYNEQFF	TGTGCCAGCAGCCGACCTTACAATGAGCAGTTCTTC
TRBJ2-3	.	TRBD2	TRBV7-8	CASSSIAGGGTDTQYF	TGTGCCAGCAGCTCGATAGCGGGAGGGGGCACAGATACGCAGTATTTT
TRBJ2-7	.	.	TRBV7-8	CASSIGSGEQYF	TGTGCCAGCAGCATAGGGTCTGGCGAGCAGTACTTC
TRBJ2-2	.	TRBD2	TRBV6-6	CASSYVASGAGELFF	TGTGCCAGCAGTTACGTCGCTAGCGGGGCCGGGGAGCTGTTTTTT
TRBJ2-7	.	TRBD2	TRBV11-2	CASRGLAGTTYEQYF	TGTGCCAGCAGAGGACTAGCGGGTACCACCTACGAGCAGTACTTC
TRBJ1-4	.	TRBD1	TRBV30	CATIRDRVDNEKLFF	TGTGCCACGATCCGGGACAGGGTCGATAATGAAAAACTGTTTTTT
TRBJ2-7	.	.	TRBV5-1	CASSSDSYEQYF	TGCGCCAGCAGCTCAGACTCCTACGAGCAGTACTTC
TRBJ2-7	few	TRBD2	TRBV28	CASSLGLAGIGYEQYF	TGTGCCAGCAGTTTAGGACTAGCGGGAATAGGGTACGAGCAGTACTTC
TRBJ1-5	.	.	TRBV2	CASSDRVSQPQHF	TGTGCCAGCAGTGATAGGGTGAGTCAGCCCCAGCATTTT
TRBJ2-1	.	.	TRBV20-1	CSAWGSGWFF	TGCAGTGCCTGGGGGAGCGGTTGGTTCTTC
TRBJ2-2	.	.	TRBV7-7	CASSLEQPNTGELFF	TGTGCTAGCAGCTTAGAGCAACCGAACACCGGGGAGCTGTTTTTT
TRBJ2-5	.	.	TRBV30	CAWSVLSNGETQYF	TGTGCCTGGAGTGTACTTTCGAATGGAGAGACCCAGTACTTC
TRBJ1-5	.	.	TRBV7-8	CASSLGSGVDSNQPQHF	TGTGCCAGCAGCTTGGGATCAGGGGTCGATAGCAATCAGCCCCAGCATTTT
TRBJ2-5	.	TRBD1	TRBV10-3	CAISGGTEQETQYF	TGTGCCATCAGTGGGGGGACAGAGCAAGAGACCCAGTACTTC
TRBJ1-3	.	.	TRBV30	CAWSPLLSGNTIYF	TGTGCCTGGAGTCCCCTTCTCTCTGGAAACACCATATATTTT
TRBJ1-4	once	TRBD1	TRBV6-1	CASSVLDRANEKLFF	TGTGCCAGCAGTGTCCTGGACAGGGCTAATGAAAAACTGTTTTTT
TRBJ1-2	.	.	TRBV7-9	CASSLEVGYTF	TGTGCCAGCAGCTTAGAGGTTGGCTACACCTTC
TRBJ2-7	.	.	TRBV7-9	CASSLARDEQYF	TGTGCCAGCAGCTTAGCTCGGGACGAGCAGTACTTC
TRBJ1-3	.	.	TRBV27	CASSSGGAGGNTIYF	TGTGCCAGCAGTAGTGGTGGGGCTGGGGGAAACACCATATATTTT
TRBJ1-1	.	.	TRBV4-2	CASSQALSKNTEAFF	TGTGCCAGCAGCCAAGCTCTATCCAAGAACACTGAAGCTTTCTTT
TRBJ2-2	.	.	TRBV9	CASSVTGRAGELFF	TGTGCCAGCAGCGTAACGGGACGGGCCGGGGAGCTGTTTTTT
TRBJ2-3	.	TRBD2	TRBV2	CASSSGGDTQYF	TGTGCCAGCTCTAGCGGGGGGGATACGCAGTATTTT